Here is one T cell receptor (beta chain) with its context. This clonotype was detected ten times or more. What antigen it recognizes has not been identified. It has no much larger one-base neighbor in the sample; base qualities were not kept. This sample stems from a study of regulatory T cells in long-lasting Graves disease (dated by TCRdb to the early 2020s). About the study as a whole: Newly diagnosed Graves' disease patients had taken antithyroid drugs for less than 3 months. The study took place in China and was registered as a clinical trial. Patients with persistent Graves' disease were compared with patients with newly diagnosed Graves' disease using TCR sequencing and RNA sequencing of peripheral blood. A total of roughly 35 samples underwent TCR sequencing, from roughly 13 patients with persistent Graves' disease and 20 or so patients with newly diagnosed Graves' disease. What the work shows at the level of the full study, not this receptor alone: Compared with newly diagnosed patients, persistent Graves' disease patients had lower TCR Shannon entropy and fewer highly expanded clones, which suggests clonal expansion. Patients with persistent disease shared more public clonotypes (fewer than 3,000) than newly diagnosed patients did (roughly 970). Preferential use of TRBV28, TRBJ1-2 and TRBJ2-5 was observed in persistent disease, whereas TRBV20-1 and TRBJ2-1 were favored in newly diagnosed disease. Because the primary lesion, thyroid tissue, could not be accessed, the study looked at peripheral blood alone. The small sample size was acknowledged by the authors as a limitation that may reduce accuracy. Sequencing and analysis were restricted to the TCR beta chain.

Library preparation employed multiplex PCR. The sequencer listed for this sample is Illumina HiSeq 4000. To build TCR beta libraries, CDR3 regions were amplified by Arm-PCR using iRepertoire HTBI primers. PCR products were gel purified before sequencing. The study's own analysis went as follows. Gene usage analysis of CDR3 amino acid clonotypes relied on the 60 or so TRBV and about 15 TRBJ segments identified across samples. COPE and FqMerger were used to merge the filtered high-quality paired reads into contigs. BLAST was used to align contigs to IMGT TRBV, TRBD and TRBJ reference genes, and CDR3 was defined according to IMGT. Clonotypes above 0.1% frequency were classified as highly expanded clones. Repertoire diversity was measured by Shannon entropy, and V-J evenness by the Gini coefficient. Clonotypes shared by more than one individual were considered public. The public reads were quality trimmed at Q25 with fastp and then assembled into clones with MiXCR by TCRdb, keeping productive beta chains. A single entry per CDR3 protein holds the most common genes and DNA from its merged rows. In this record, the V and J calls reflect TCRdb's handling and not the investigators' own analysis. A total of 400,000 to 650,000 distinct CDR3 sequences appear in this sample, 15% to 20% of them only once. The top ten clonotypes cover around 25% of the sample.

The junction carries 12 bases between V and J, which are trimmed by 2 bases and 5 bases respectively. In the germline V gene (reference sequence), CDR1 corresponds to MNHEY and CDR2 to SMNVEV. Including the terminal cysteine and phenylalanine, the CDR3 comprises 14 residues. Just the 42-base CDR3 DNA is kept, in frame starting at base 1. The intended sense of this specimen's time point label: newly diagnosed GD, antithyroid drugs for less than 3 months. For both TCR sequencing and RNA sequencing, RNA was extracted from PBMCs using TRIzol. The diagnosis of Graves' disease was made according to American Thyroid Association guidelines. Patients for the study were recruited at an endocrinology department in Xi'an, China. Each patient gave around 9.2 milliliters of peripheral blood, collected in an EDTA anticoagulant tube. PBMCs were isolated by Ficoll Paque Plus density gradient separation without further T cell sorting. An Agilent 2100 Bioanalyzer and agarose gel were used to assess RNA quality, and a NanoDrop 2000 was used to measure RNA concentration.

These records were also assigned to another study, of T cells in Graves' hyperthyroidism and ophthalmopathy. Taken from the second paper: Graves' hyperthyroidism was defined as stable when no progression to ophthalmopathy occurred over 18 months of follow-up. The hyperthyroidism patients were between 18 and 65 years old and newly diagnosed, with a disease duration of less than 2 months. Exclusion was applied to patients with uncontrolled infections, other autoimmune diseases, pregnancy or lactation. Diagnoses relied on clinical symptoms, serum thyroxine and TRAb, thyroid ultrasound and orbital computed tomography. For the first round of RT-PCR on the TCR CDR3, the HTBI primer set was used together with the Qiagen OneStep RT-PCR kit. Most expanded thyroid clonotypes (frequency above 0.001) were also found in blood, which suggests that blood repertoires may mirror thyroid immune responses. A 13 V-J signature model separated ophthalmopathy from stable hyperthyroidism, with about 88% sensitivity and roughly 81% specificity in cross-validation and 80%/75% in testing. In validation, the model predicted progression to ophthalmopathy with around 71% sensitivity and 72% to 75% specificity, a median of 6.5 months before onset. TCR V-J signatures able to tell the groups apart were searched for in a discovery cohort of 100 patients, of whom more than 40 had Graves' ophthalmopathy and roughly 57 had stable Graves' hyperthyroidism. Prospective prediction of ophthalmopathy was tested in an independent validation cohort of approximately 19 hyperthyroidism patients and some 17 patients who later progressed to ophthalmopathy. The 100 discovery patients were randomly split 7:3 into training and test sets. The study also compared thyroid tissue and blood T-cell repertoires from about 6 Graves' hyperthyroidism patients. Once sampling was done, hyperthyroidism patients were given methimazole at a starting dose of 30 mg daily, whereas ophthalmopathy patients were given high-dose intravenous methylprednisolone. The libraries were constructed in a second round of multiplex PCR and then size-selected and purified. Libraries were sequenced paired-end with 100 bp reads on an Illumina HiSeq2000. SOAPnuke was used to process the raw data, throwing out any read that contained adapters or uncalled bases, had a mean Phred below 15, or lacked an exact constant-primer or identifier match. High-quality paired reads were merged with COPE v1.2.5, and unique nucleotide sequences were defined as clonotypes. Clonotypes were aligned to IMGT TRBV, TRBD and TRBJ reference segments using MiTCR v1.1. The analysis was restricted to V-J combinations with a frequency above 0.0001, which together covered 99.2% of the repertoires. The TCS score was defined as F50 (clonal expansion) divided by E x V (chaos), with BLOSUM62-based TCRdist calculated between CDR3 peptides within each V-J. Welch's t-statistics and random forest reduced some 510 V-J features to about 13, which were used in a naive Bayes classifier (R e1071). Sample size was not statistically predetermined, and investigators were not blinded to group allocation. TCR Vbeta CDR3 sequencing of 135 peripheral blood samples (under 45 ophthalmopathy, 70 to 85 hyperthyroidism and roughly 17 progressor patients) is reported in the paper.

The source was peripheral blood mononuclear cells (PBMCs), collected at new diagnosis, from a patient treated with antithyroid drugs. The TCR was taken from a woman in her forties or fifties with Graves disease. Donor details come from another sample of the same person, matched by shared clones. The V gene is TRBV27 and the J gene is TRBJ2-5; the D region possibly corresponds to TRBD1 (6 bases align). The CDR3 protein: CASSLSTGIETQYF. The DNA sequence is given as TGTGCCAGCAGTTTAAGTACAGGGATCGAGACCCAGTACTTC.